The rows below give T cell receptor beta chains drawn from one sample of a study of T cells after yellow fever vaccination. TCRdb re-called the 5' RACE reads through MiXCR, storing one row per CDR3 protein. The sample has about 310,000 distinct CDR3 sequences, around 3.9% seen once. The sequencing used PBMCs, collected on the day of the yellow fever booster vaccination. The origin of the receptors is a man aged 18 to 29 who received the YFV17D yellow fever vaccine. The CDR3 runs from the conserved cysteine through the conserved F or W. The D gene is left open where the match is weak. A clone size is listed for some rows: how often the clone was seen (once, few, many), or a class if it is expanded.

d_gene: -
abundance: many
j_gene: TRBJ1-1
v_gene: TRBV4-3
CDR3aa: CASSQDPGQSEAFF
CDR3nt: TGCGCCAGCAGCCAAGACCCTGGACAGTCTGAAGCTTTCTTT

d_gene: -
abundance: many
j_gene: TRBJ1-1
v_gene: TRBV4-2
CDR3aa: CASSQDFPGNTEAFF
CDR3nt: TGTGCCAGCAGCCAAGATTTCCCGGGGAACACTGAAGCTTTCTTT

d_gene: -
abundance: -
j_gene: TRBJ1-1
v_gene: TRBV7-2
CDR3aa: CASSTLQGNTEAFF
CDR3nt: TGTGCCAGCAGCACCCTCCAGGGGAACACTGAAGCTTTCTTT

d_gene: -
abundance: -
j_gene: TRBJ1-3
v_gene: TRBV4-3
CDR3aa: CASSQGMASGNTIYF
CDR3nt: TGCGCCAGCAGCCAAGGAATGGCCTCTGGAAACACCATATATTTT

d_gene: -
abundance: few
j_gene: TRBJ1-3
v_gene: TRBV5-5
CDR3aa: CASSAAGIIFGNTIYF
CDR3nt: TGTGCCAGCAGCGCCGCCGGGATTATTTTTGGAAACACCATATATTTT

d_gene: TRBD1
abundance: few
j_gene: TRBJ1-1
v_gene: TRBV29-1
CDR3aa: CSVGTARNTEAFF
CDR3nt: TGCAGCGTAGGGACAGCGCGGAACACTGAAGCTTTCTTT

d_gene: -
abundance: many
j_gene: TRBJ1-6
v_gene: TRBV3-1
CDR3aa: CASSQEVSQENSPLHF
CDR3nt: TGTGCCAGCAGCCAGGAGGTCTCACAGGAGAATTCACCCCTCCACTTT

d_gene: TRBD2
abundance: many
j_gene: TRBJ2-7
v_gene: TRBV7-9
CDR3aa: CASSFNSASGLHF
CDR3nt: TGTGCCAGCAGCTTCAATTCGGCTAGCGGGCTCCACTTC

d_gene: TRBD2
abundance: -
j_gene: TRBJ2-1
v_gene: TRBV14
CDR3aa: CASSLLAGVHYNEQFF
CDR3nt: TGTGCCAGCAGCCTACTAGCGGGGGTGCACTACAATGAGCAGTTCTTC

d_gene: TRBD2
abundance: -
j_gene: TRBJ2-5
v_gene: TRBV20-1
CDR3aa: CSASTDREAQYF
CDR3nt: TGCAGTGCTTCCACAGACCGGGAGGCCCAGTACTTC

d_gene: -
abundance: many
j_gene: TRBJ1-4
v_gene: TRBV4-2
CDR3aa: CASSQGGNWEGEKLFF
CDR3nt: TGTGCCAGCAGCCAAGGTGGGAACTGGGAGGGTGAAAAACTGTTTTTT

d_gene: -
abundance: many
j_gene: TRBJ2-2
v_gene: TRBV5-1
CDR3aa: CASSLVPSGAGELFF
CDR3nt: TGCGCCAGCAGCTTGGTGCCATCAGGGGCCGGGGAGCTGTTTTTT

d_gene: -
abundance: many
j_gene: TRBJ2-7
v_gene: TRBV29-1
CDR3aa: CSVEGESSYEQYF
CDR3nt: TGCAGCGTTGAAGGCGAGAGCTCCTACGAGCAGTACTTC

d_gene: TRBD2
abundance: large
j_gene: TRBJ2-1
v_gene: TRBV7-2
CDR3aa: CASSLEHPWTSGGGFLDEQFF
CDR3nt: TGTGCCAGCAGCTTAGAACACCCTTGGACTAGCGGGGGGGGTTTTCTCGATGAGCAGTTCTTC

d_gene: TRBD1
abundance: -
j_gene: TRBJ2-1
v_gene: TRBV4-1
CDR3aa: CASSAGTGVIEQFF
CDR3nt: TGCGCCAGCAGCGCCGGGACAGGGGTAATTGAGCAGTTCTTC

d_gene: -
abundance: few
j_gene: TRBJ2-3
v_gene: TRBV18
CDR3aa: CASSPGAEVADTQYF
CDR3nt: TGTGCCAGCTCACCCGGAGCCGAGGTTGCAGATACGCAGTATTTT

d_gene: TRBD1
abundance: many
j_gene: TRBJ1-6
v_gene: TRBV3-1
CDR3aa: CASSVTGGGNSPLHF
CDR3nt: TGTGCCAGCAGCGTGACAGGGGGAGGTAATTCACCCCTCCACTTT

d_gene: -
abundance: many
j_gene: TRBJ2-5
v_gene: TRBV4-1
CDR3aa: CASSALGLRGRGRETQYF
CDR3nt: TGCGCCAGCAGCGCATTAGGACTAAGGGGCAGGGGACGAGAGACCCAGTACTTC

d_gene: -
abundance: many
j_gene: TRBJ1-5
v_gene: TRBV12-3/TRBV12-4
CDR3aa: CASSQQTGQPQHF
CDR3nt: TGTGCCAGCAGCCAACAAACCGGTCAGCCCCAGCATTTT

d_gene: -
abundance: many
j_gene: TRBJ2-1
v_gene: TRBV10-1
CDR3aa: CASSKGRINSEQFF
CDR3nt: TGCGCCAGCAGTAAGGGACGGATCAACTCTGAGCAGTTCTTC

d_gene: TRBD1
abundance: many
j_gene: TRBJ2-7
v_gene: TRBV11-2
CDR3aa: CASTRAQGAFYEQYF
CDR3nt: TGTGCCAGCACCCGGGCCCAGGGGGCGTTCTACGAGCAGTACTTC

d_gene: TRBD1
abundance: -
j_gene: TRBJ2-2
v_gene: TRBV5-1
CDR3aa: CASSPPTGAGGELFF
CDR3nt: TGCGCCAGCAGCCCACCGACAGGGGCAGGCGGGGAGCTGTTTTTT

d_gene: TRBD2
abundance: many
j_gene: TRBJ2-3
v_gene: TRBV5-6
CDR3aa: CASSLSLAGGTDTQYF
CDR3nt: TGTGCCAGCAGCTTGTCACTAGCGGGGGGCACAGATACGCAGTATTTT

d_gene: TRBD1
abundance: -
j_gene: TRBJ2-4
v_gene: TRBV6-5
CDR3aa: CASSQGTGQNIQYF
CDR3nt: TGTGCCAGCAGTCAAGGGACAGGCCAAAACATTCAGTACTTC

d_gene: -
abundance: many
j_gene: TRBJ2-3
v_gene: TRBV20-1
CDR3aa: CSARDSLGADTQYF
CDR3nt: TGCAGTGCTAGAGATTCTTTAGGAGCAGATACGCAGTATTTT

d_gene: TRBD2
abundance: few
j_gene: TRBJ2-1
v_gene: TRBV3-1
CDR3aa: CASSPPSGGHNEQFF
CDR3nt: TGTGCCAGCAGCCCGCCTAGCGGGGGCCACAATGAGCAGTTCTTC

d_gene: TRBD1
abundance: few
j_gene: TRBJ2-4
v_gene: TRBV5-4
CDR3aa: CASSDRAKNIQYF
CDR3nt: TGTGCCAGCAGTGACAGGGCAAAAAACATTCAGTACTTC

d_gene: -
abundance: few
j_gene: TRBJ2-7
v_gene: TRBV27
CDR3aa: CASSRTPTYEQYF
CDR3nt: TGTGCCAGCAGTAGGACACCCACCTACGAGCAGTACTTC

d_gene: -
abundance: -
j_gene: TRBJ1-3
v_gene: TRBV6-2/TRBV6-3
CDR3aa: CASSYFPRTRTNSGNTIYF
CDR3nt: TGTGCCAGCAGTTACTTTCCCCGGACTCGGACCAACTCTGGAAACACCATATATTTT

d_gene: -
abundance: few
j_gene: TRBJ2-1
v_gene: TRBV20-1
CDR3aa: CSASGSRYNEQFF
CDR3nt: TGCAGTGCTAGCGGATCCCGGTACAATGAGCAGTTCTTC

d_gene: -
abundance: few
j_gene: TRBJ2-1
v_gene: TRBV7-6
CDR3aa: CASSSAISSYNEQFF
CDR3nt: TGTGCCAGCAGCTCGGCGATTAGCTCCTACAATGAGCAGTTCTTC

d_gene: -
abundance: -
j_gene: TRBJ2-3
v_gene: TRBV12-5
CDR3aa: CASGLSLAPDTQYF
CDR3nt: TGTGCTAGTGGTTTGTCACTAGCCCCAGATACGCAGTATTTT

d_gene: TRBD1
abundance: few
j_gene: TRBJ2-5
v_gene: TRBV11-1
CDR3aa: CASSGRTGKETQYF
CDR3nt: TGTGCCAGCAGCGGTCGGACAGGGAAAGAGACCCAGTACTTC

d_gene: -
abundance: -
j_gene: TRBJ1-2
v_gene: TRBV4-2
CDR3aa: CASSQGLTVANYGYTF
CDR3nt: TGTGCCAGCAGCCAAGGTCTGACAGTGGCAAACTATGGCTACACCTTC

d_gene: -
abundance: few
j_gene: TRBJ2-5
v_gene: TRBV5-1
CDR3aa: CASSRNRETQYF
CDR3nt: TGCGCCAGCAGCCGAAACAGAGAGACCCAGTACTTC

d_gene: TRBD1
abundance: many
j_gene: TRBJ2-3
v_gene: TRBV30
CDR3aa: CAWSVQGADTQYF
CDR3nt: TGTGCCTGGAGTGTACAGGGGGCAGATACGCAGTATTTT

d_gene: -
abundance: many
j_gene: TRBJ2-1
v_gene: TRBV7-2
CDR3aa: CASSLRGGLGSHERVQFF
CDR3nt: TGTGCCAGCAGCTTACGGGGCGGGTTGGGATCCCATGAGAGGGTCCAGTTCTTC

d_gene: -
abundance: many
j_gene: TRBJ2-3
v_gene: TRBV5-1
CDR3aa: CASSLSRLEGLTDTQYF
CDR3nt: TGCGCCAGCAGCTTAAGTCGGCTGGAGGGACTCACAGATACGCAGTATTTT

d_gene: TRBD1
abundance: -
j_gene: TRBJ1-5
v_gene: TRBV6-2/TRBV6-3
CDR3aa: CASTRRQGSNQPQHF
CDR3nt: TGTGCCAGCACCAGACGACAGGGGAGCAATCAGCCCCAGCATTTT

d_gene: TRBD1
abundance: few
j_gene: TRBJ1-2
v_gene: TRBV18
CDR3aa: CASSPPTGEYGYTF
CDR3nt: TGTGCCAGCTCACCGCCGACAGGGGAATATGGCTACACCTTC

d_gene: TRBD2
abundance: many
j_gene: TRBJ2-1
v_gene: TRBV11-2
CDR3aa: CASRRLAGREQFF
CDR3nt: TGTGCCAGCAGGCGACTAGCGGGACGCGAGCAGTTCTTC

d_gene: -
abundance: many
j_gene: TRBJ1-1
v_gene: TRBV7-3
CDR3aa: CASSSPGATEAFF
CDR3nt: TGTGCCAGCAGCTCCCCAGGGGCCACTGAAGCTTTCTTT

d_gene: TRBD2
abundance: -
j_gene: TRBJ2-1
v_gene: TRBV24-1
CDR3aa: CATSVNGGAYNEQFF
CDR3nt: TGTGCCACCAGTGTAAACGGGGGGGCTTACAATGAGCAGTTCTTC

d_gene: -
abundance: many
j_gene: TRBJ2-7
v_gene: TRBV30
CDR3aa: CAWRGHAGEQYF
CDR3nt: TGTGCCTGGAGAGGGCACGCCGGCGAGCAGTACTTC

d_gene: TRBD2
abundance: many
j_gene: TRBJ2-7
v_gene: TRBV12-3/TRBV12-4
CDR3aa: CASRRGLALYEQYF
CDR3nt: TGTGCCAGCAGGCGGGGACTAGCGCTCTACGAGCAGTACTTC

d_gene: -
abundance: many
j_gene: TRBJ2-5
v_gene: TRBV7-2
CDR3aa: CASSLALGVETQYF
CDR3nt: TGTGCCAGCAGCTTAGCTCTCGGGGTTGAGACCCAGTACTTC

d_gene: TRBD2
abundance: many
j_gene: TRBJ2-3
v_gene: TRBV5-5
CDR3aa: CASSLASGGDTQYF
CDR3nt: TGTGCCAGCAGCTTGGCTAGCGGAGGGGATACGCAGTATTTT

d_gene: TRBD2
abundance: many
j_gene: TRBJ2-1
v_gene: TRBV3-1
CDR3aa: CASSVYETSGGYNEQFF
CDR3nt: TGTGCCAGCAGCGTTTACGAGACTAGCGGGGGATACAATGAGCAGTTCTTC

d_gene: -
abundance: many
j_gene: TRBJ2-3
v_gene: TRBV4-3
CDR3aa: CASSQDLMGHTDTQYF
CDR3nt: TGCGCCAGCAGCCAAGATTTGATGGGTCACACAGATACGCAGTATTTT

d_gene: -
abundance: many
j_gene: TRBJ2-1
v_gene: TRBV5-1
CDR3aa: CASSPTLNEQFF
CDR3nt: TGCGCCAGCAGCCCAACATTAAATGAGCAGTTCTTC

d_gene: -
abundance: many
j_gene: TRBJ1-2
v_gene: TRBV6-5
CDR3aa: CASSNGGTYGYTF
CDR3nt: TGTGCCAGCAGTAACGGGGGGACCTATGGCTACACCTTC

d_gene: -
abundance: many
j_gene: TRBJ1-2
v_gene: TRBV3-1
CDR3aa: CASSQDAAGLYYGYTF
CDR3nt: TGTGCCAGCAGCCAAGATGCGGCGGGTCTATACTATGGCTACACCTTC

d_gene: -
abundance: few
j_gene: TRBJ2-3
v_gene: TRBV12-3/TRBV12-4
CDR3aa: CASSFPPPGPTQYF
CDR3nt: TGTGCCAGCAGTTTCCCCCCTCCCGGGCCGACGCAGTATTTT